The rows below give T cell receptor beta chains drawn from one sample of a study of blood T cells in healthy people across ages. TCRdb analysed the 5' RACE reads with MiXCR anew, one entry per CDR3 protein. This table has 1.5 million to 2 million distinct CDR3 sequences, approximately 39% appearing once. The source material was blood. The receptors come from a human donor in good health. CDR3s include the opening cysteine and the closing phenylalanine or tryptophan. Each record gives: CDR3 DNA, CDR3 protein, J gene, clone size, V gene, D gene. The D gene is left open where the match is weak. The size of a clone is reported for some rows only, either as once, few or many, or as a class for expanded clones.

CDR3nt: TGTGCCAGCACCCTCGGGTCGACTAACTATGGCTACACCTTC
CDR3aa: CASTLGSTNYGYTF
j_gene: TRBJ1-2
abundance: -
v_gene: TRBV7-2
d_gene: -

CDR3nt: TGCAGTGCTAGCTCGGGGGGACTATTCACGAACACCGGGGAGCTGTTTTTT
CDR3aa: CSASSGGLFTNTGELFF
j_gene: TRBJ2-2
abundance: -
v_gene: TRBV20-1
d_gene: TRBD2

CDR3nt: TGTGTCCCGAGCGACGATACGCAGTATTTT
CDR3aa: CVPSDDTQYF
j_gene: TRBJ2-3
abundance: -
v_gene: TRBV15
d_gene: -

CDR3nt: TGTGCCAGCAGTGTGGCAGGGAAAAACATTCAGTACTTC
CDR3aa: CASSVAGKNIQYF
j_gene: TRBJ2-4
abundance: few
v_gene: TRBV2
d_gene: -

CDR3nt: TGTGCCAGCAGCTTAGCCGGACAGGGGGCCTTCGGCTACACCTTC
CDR3aa: CASSLAGQGAFGYTF
j_gene: TRBJ1-2
abundance: few
v_gene: TRBV11-2
d_gene: TRBD1

CDR3nt: TGTGCCACCAGCTTGGGCACTGAAGCTTTCTTT
CDR3aa: CATSLGTEAFF
j_gene: TRBJ1-1
abundance: few
v_gene: TRBV24-1
d_gene: -

CDR3nt: TGCGCCAGCAGCCAGTTGACAGGGGGGGACTATGGCTACACCTTC
CDR3aa: CASSQLTGGDYGYTF
j_gene: TRBJ1-2
abundance: -
v_gene: TRBV4-1
d_gene: TRBD1

CDR3nt: TGTGCCAGCAGGGAGACAGGGTTAGGCACAGATACGCAGTATTTT
CDR3aa: CASRETGLGTDTQYF
j_gene: TRBJ2-3
abundance: -
v_gene: TRBV21-1
d_gene: -

CDR3nt: TGTGCCAGCAGTCCTGAGGGTACTGAGCAGTTCTTC
CDR3aa: CASSPEGTEQFF
j_gene: TRBJ2-1
abundance: -
v_gene: TRBV3-1
d_gene: -

CDR3nt: TGTGCCACCAGCAGAGATACGGGGGCGGGGGAGCAGTACTTC
CDR3aa: CATSRDTGAGEQYF
j_gene: TRBJ2-5
abundance: once
v_gene: TRBV15
d_gene: -

CDR3nt: TGTGCCAGCAGCTTAGCCGAGAACAGGGATACGCAGTATTTT
CDR3aa: CASSLAENRDTQYF
j_gene: TRBJ2-3
abundance: -
v_gene: TRBV7-8
d_gene: -

CDR3nt: TGTGCTAGTGGTCAATTACAGGGGGACAGCAATCAGCCCCAGCATTTT
CDR3aa: CASGQLQGDSNQPQHF
j_gene: TRBJ1-5
abundance: -
v_gene: TRBV12-5
d_gene: TRBD1

CDR3nt: TGTGCCAGCAGTTTCCGATCCGGGACAGGGAGAAATGAGCAGTTCTTC
CDR3aa: CASSFRSGTGRNEQFF
j_gene: TRBJ2-1
abundance: -
v_gene: TRBV28
d_gene: TRBD1

CDR3nt: TGCGCCAGCAGCGGGGGACAGGTCGGAAAACTGTTTTTT
CDR3aa: CASSGGQVGKLFF
j_gene: TRBJ1-4
abundance: few
v_gene: TRBV5-1
d_gene: TRBD1

CDR3nt: TGTGCCGGCAGCTTGGAGTTTTCGAACTACGAGCAGTACTTC
CDR3aa: CAGSLEFSNYEQYF
j_gene: TRBJ2-7
abundance: -
v_gene: TRBV5-6
d_gene: -

CDR3nt: TGTGCCAGCAGTGATCCGGGGGGCGTCCAAGAGACCCAGTACTTC
CDR3aa: CASSDPGGVQETQYF
j_gene: TRBJ2-5
abundance: -
v_gene: TRBV2
d_gene: -

CDR3nt: TGTGCCAGCGGGGCAGGCACTGAAGCTTTCTTT
CDR3aa: CASGAGTEAFF
j_gene: TRBJ1-1
abundance: -
v_gene: TRBV6-5
d_gene: -

CDR3nt: TGCGCCAGCAGCCAAGTCTCGGCTTTAGACCTCCACTTT
CDR3aa: CASSQVSALDLHF
j_gene: TRBJ1-6
abundance: -
v_gene: TRBV4-1
d_gene: -

CDR3nt: TGTGCCAGCAGTTACGGGAGAGGGGGTGAAAAACTGTTTTTT
CDR3aa: CASSYGRGGEKLFF
j_gene: TRBJ1-4
abundance: -
v_gene: TRBV6-5
d_gene: -

CDR3nt: TGTGCCAGCATCAAGCTAACAGGGAACTATGGCTACACCTTC
CDR3aa: CASIKLTGNYGYTF
j_gene: TRBJ1-2
abundance: -
v_gene: TRBV7-9
d_gene: -